The T cell receptor beta chain under discussion was sequenced for a study of blood T cell repertoires in COVID-19. The wider study: Samples came from the United States, Italy and Spain, spanning acute and convalescent COVID-19. Nucleic acid was either cDNA or gDNA, and it came from T cells, B-cell-depleted T cells, or PBMCs.

This clone was picked up one time. This CDR3 contains 14 residues. Between the trimmed V and J ends, which lost 3 bases and 6 bases, there was a span of 15 bases. The germline CDR1 and CDR2 sequences are DFQATT and SNEGSKA (reference sequence). The data were produced by immunoSEQ multiplex PCR, yet TCRdb's version contains in-frame clones alone and is incomplete. In the table there are under 350,000 clones, around 89% of which are singletons. Input material: peripheral blood. This sequence originates from a man in his forties with acute or convalescent COVID-19. The chain recombines TRBV20-1 with TRBJ1-3; weak D call: TRBD1 (5 bases). CDR3 DNA sequence: TGCAGTGCTAGTGGCAGGGCGGACGCAAACACCATATATTTT. Residues: CSASGRADANTIYF.